This T cell receptor beta chain was documented in a study of blood T cells in healthy people across ages. This clonotype has just one count. Its matching antigen is unknown. Study results and limitations: Older age coincided with a roughly linear decline in TCR beta diversity per million T cells. A strong correlation was seen between TCR beta diversity and naive T cell percentage.

A J-beta primer mix and a sample-barcoded 5' primer were used in a second PCR of roughly 7 to 12 cycles. Each CDR3 protein is one row after TCRdb ran MiXCR on the 5' RACE reads. This sample carries about 680,000 distinct CDR3 sequences, about half of them seen once, and the ten largest clones take 30% to 40%. In germline, CDR1 is SGHTA, CDR2 FQGNSA. The CDR3 spans 15 residues. The chain couples TRBV7-2 to TRBJ2-5; D perhaps matches TRBD1 (5 bases). The last part of the DNA fits TRBJ2-7 better; the J call may be wrong. The sample taken for sequencing was blood. The sequence was collected from a woman aged 60-75 years in good health. The CDR3 DNA reads as TGTGCCAGCAGCTTAGCGCAAGGGGCCTTGGCCGAGCAGTACTTC. Translated, it gives CASSLAQGALAEQYF.